Presented here are 24 T cell receptor beta chains from one specimen sequenced in a study of CD8 T cells in ankylosing spondylitis. In TCRdb, the 5' RACE reads were re-called with MiXCR into one record per CDR3 protein. In the table there are 150,000 to 200,000 distinct CDR3 sequences, around 32% of which are singletons. The sequencing input was synovial fluid, either unsorted or a sorted T cell fraction (not recorded which). Receptors were obtained from a male donor with ankylosing spondylitis.

This clonotype has a handful of counts. The chain joins TRBV5-1 to TRBJ2-1, with 7 bases fitting TRBD2. The CDR3 is 16 amino acids. The J segment lost 3 bases and the V segment lost 0 bases, leaving 6 bases of the junction unmatched. Germline-derived CDR1 and CDR2 are SGHRS and YFSETQ. The CDR3, as DNA: TGCGCCAGCAGCTTGGAGCCTAGCGGCATCTACAATGAGCAGTTCTTC. It translates to CASSLEPSGIYNEQFF.

V is TRBV2 and J is TRBJ2-5; D unclear. The CDR3 is 11 amino acids. Germline CDR1 and CDR2: SNHLY and FYNNEI. V shed 10 bases and J shed 3 bases, with 9 bases lying between them. DNA for the CDR3: TGTGCCACCGGGCGCGAAGAGACCCAGTACTTC. Amino acid sequence: CATGREETQYF.

This chain links TRBV19 with TRBJ2-3; 7 nucleotides line up with TRBD2. V was clipped by 2 bases and J by 1 base; unmatched bases: 6. In germline, CDR1 is LNHDA, CDR2 SQIVND (reference sequence). The CDR3 consists of 16 residues. The CDR3 here is CASSIPSGGGTDTQYF. For the CDR3, the DNA is TGTGCCAGTAGTATACCTAGCGGAGGCGGCACAGATACGCAGTATTTT. Based on the CDR3 plus reference TRBV19 and TRBJ2-3, the full variable domain is DGGITQSPKYLFRKEGQNVTLSCEQNLNHDAMYWYRQDPGQGLRLIYYSQIVNDFQKGDIAEGYSVSREKKESFPLTVTSAQKNPTAFYLCASSIPSGGGTDTQYFGPGTRLTVL.

The genes are TRBV19 and TRBJ2-2, with a weak D call TRBD2 (7 bases). V was shortened by 5 bases and J by 4 bases, with 14 bases between the two germline ends. CDR3 length equals 15 residues. Germline V gives CDR1 LNHDA, CDR2 SQIVND (reference sequence). CDR3 sequence: CASSELRGPTGELFF. In DNA form, the CDR3 reads TGTGCCAGTAGTGAGTTGCGGGGGCCCACCGGGGAGCTGTTTTTT. The full variable domain, completed using reference TRBV19 and TRBJ2-2, is DGGITQSPKYLFRKEGQNVTLSCEQNLNHDAMYWYRQDPGQGLRLIYYSQIVNDFQKGDIAEGYSVSREKKESFPLTVTSAQKNPTAFYLCASSELRGPTGELFFGEGSRLTVL.

The chain couples TRBV5-1 to TRBJ1-2; D is possibly TRBD1 (6 bases). CDR1 is SGHRS and CDR2 is YFSETQ in the germline V gene. CDR3 length equals 13 residues. Trimming took 0 bases from V and 6 from J, leaving 9 bases between them. In DNA form, the CDR3 reads TGCGCCAGCAGCTTGGACAGGGCCAATGGCTACACCTTC. Encoded protein: CASSLDRANGYTF.

The chain is built from TRBV10-3 and TRBJ2-1, with TRBD2 matching 7 bases. Germline CDR1 reads ENHRY; CDR2 reads SYGVKD. Trimming at V came to 0 bases and at J to 4 bases, leaving 3 bases not matched to a gene. This CDR3 is built from 15 residues. The CDR3, as DNA: TGTGCCATCAGTGAGTCGGGGGGGGGATACAATGAGCAGTTCTTC. Protein: CAISESGGGYNEQFF.

The V and J genes are TRBV6-5 and TRBJ2-7; 7 nucleotides match TRBD1. The junction had 5 bases not matched to a gene; V was cut back by 0 bases and J by 6 bases. Germline CDR1 reads MNHEY; CDR2 reads SVGAGI. The CDR3 has 14 residues. CDR3 region: CASSYSMWTGEQYF. The CDR3 DNA reads TGTGCCAGCAGTTACTCGATGTGGACAGGCGAGCAGTACTTC.

This clonotype was picked up many times. The chain couples TRBV2 to TRBJ2-6, with D unclear. CDR1 and CDR2 from the germline V gene are SNHLY and FYNNEI. The CDR3 runs 13 residues. V was clipped by 9 bases and J by 2 bases, with 8 bases between them. CDR3 bases: TGTGCCAGAACAATGACTGGGGCCAACGTCCTGACTTTC. It specifies CARTMTGANVLTF.

The chain links TRBV4-2 to TRBJ2-2, with a weak D call TRBD2 (6 bases). Germline V gives CDR1 LGHNA, CDR2 YNFKEQ. V gave up 2 bases and J gave up 6 bases, with 19 bases separating them. The CDR3 totals 17 residues. Here the CDR3 reads CASSQTPGLRGAGELFF. The CDR3 nucleotides are TGTGCCAGCAGCCAAACTCCGGGACTCAGAGGCGCCGGGGAGCTGTTTTTT.

The J gene is TRBJ2-5, the V gene TRBV20-1; D is possibly TRBD1 or TRBD2 (5 bases each). V lost 0 bases, J lost 5 bases, and 16 bases lay in between. The CDR3 is made up of 15 amino acids. Germline V CDR1 and CDR2: DFQATT, SNEGSKA (reference sequence). CDR3 sequence: CSARDGGILKETQYF. The CDR3 nucleotides read TGCAGTGCTAGAGATGGGGGTATTCTCAAGGAGACCCAGTACTTC.

CDR3 sequence reads: CASSQGQDNSPLHF. CDR3 DNA sequence: TGTGCCAGCAGCCAAGGCCAGGATAATTCACCCCTCCACTTT. The V gene is TRBV3-1, the J gene TRBJ1-6, with D unclear. Looked up from germline, CDR1 is LGHDT and CDR2 is YNNKEL (reference sequence). The germline V and J ends were trimmed by 1 base and 5 bases, with 6 bases remaining between them. The CDR3 sequence is 14 residues long. Filled out from reference TRBV3-1 and TRBJ1-6, the complete variable domain reads DTAVSQTPKYLVTQMGNDKSIKCEQNLGHDTMYWYKQDSKKFLKIMFSYNNKELIINETVPNRFSPKSPDKAHLNLHINSLELGDSAVYFCASSQGQDNSPLHFGNGTRLTVT.

This clonotype was detected many times. The chain carries TRBV12-3 or TRBV12-4 and TRBJ1-4, with D perhaps matching TRBD1 (5 bases). V lost 7 bases, J lost 8 bases, and 20 bases lay in between. There are 15 residues in the CDR3. The CDR3 bases are TGTGCCAGCACCATCCGGGGGATCCGGAAGGAAAAACTGTTTTTT. Protein sequence: CASTIRGIRKEKLFF.

This chain connects TRBV6-6 to TRBJ1-1; a possible D gene is TRBD1 (6 bases). The CDR3 runs to 13 residues. Trimming took 7 bases from V and 1 from J, leaving 10 bases between them. Germline V gene sequence: CDR1 MNHNY, CDR2 SVGAGI (reference sequence). Here the CDR3 DNA reads TGTGCCAGCACCGGAGGGGGGAACACTGAAGCTTTCTTT. Protein: CASTGGGNTEAFF.

This clonotype was counted between two and nine times. The chain carries TRBV20-1 and TRBJ1-1; 9 bases match TRBD1. Germline V gene data show CDR1 as DFQATT and CDR2 as SNEGSKA (reference sequence). This CDR3 is 15 amino acids long. The V and J ends lost 6 bases and 1 base, in that order; junction bases with no gene match: 9. The CDR3 bases are TGCAGTGCCGGAAATCCGGGACAGGGGAACACTGAAGCTTTCTTT. Translating gives CSAGNPGQGNTEAFF.

The chain has TRBV2 and TRBJ1-2, with D possibly matching TRBD1 (6 bases). CDR3 size: 14 residues. Germline assignment: CDR1 SNHLY and CDR2 FYNNEI. V was cut by 6 bases and J by 7 bases, with 18 bases left in between. The chain's CDR3 is CASSGDKSAAGYTF. CDR3 DNA: TGTGCCAGCAGCGGGGACAAATCCGCCGCTGGCTACACCTTC.

The CDR3 nucleotides read TGTGCCAGCAGCTTAAGGCGGGCCGGGGAGGATACGCAGTATTTT. Residues: CASSLRRAGEDTQYF. The rearrangement links TRBV7-9 to TRBJ2-3, with D perhaps TRBD2 (5 bases). Looked up from germline, CDR1 is SEHNR and CDR2 is FQNEAQ (reference sequence). The CDR3 loop spans 15 amino acids. V shed 2 bases and J shed 6 bases, with 15 bases lying between them.

The chain is built from TRBV29-1 and TRBJ1-5; the match to TRBD1 covers 8 bases. The CDR3 loop spans 13 amino acids. J gave up 5 bases and V 4 bases, and 4 bases lay outside the gene matches. Germline V gene sequence: CDR1 SQVTM, CDR2 ANQGSEA. The CDR3, as DNA: TGCAGCGTTGGGACAGGGAACGATCAGCCCCAGCATTTT. Amino acids: CSVGTGNDQPQHF. Complete variable domain (other parts from reference TRBV29-1 and TRBJ1-5): SAVISQKPSRDICQRGTSLTIQCQVDSQVTMMFWYRQQPGQSLTLIATANQGSEATYESGFVIDKFPISRPNLTFSTLTVSNMSPEDSSIYLCSVGTGNDQPQHFGDGTRLSIL.

This clonotype was picked up one time. The chain couples TRBV5-4 to TRBJ2-1, with 10 bases that match TRBD2. V was pared by 3 bases and J by 4 bases, with 4 bases of the junction left unmatched. The CDR3 contains 15 residues. Germline CDR1 SGHNT, CDR2 YYREEE (reference sequence). In nucleotides, the CDR3 is TGTGCCAGCAGCTCGTCAGCGGGAGGGTACAATGAGCAGTTCTTC. Amino acid sequence: CASSSSAGGYNEQFF.

The chain uses TRBV6-1 and TRBJ1-5; TRBD1 is a possible D gene (6 bases). Trimming took off 6 bases at V and 7 bases at J, with 19 bases between the two ends. Germline-derived CDR1 and CDR2 are MNHNS and SASEGT. The CDR3 extends over 15 amino acids. The CDR3, as DNA: TGTGCCAGCAGCCCCTGGGGGGCGCAGGGGCAGCCCCAGCATTTT. Translating it yields CASSPWGAQGQPQHF.

This sequence joins TRBV7-8 and TRBJ1-1; D might be TRBD1 (5 bases). CDR1 and CDR2 from the germline V gene are SGHVS and FQNEAQ. Trimming cost V 0 bases and J 2 bases, with 10 bases left between them. The CDR3 contains 15 residues. The CDR3 DNA is TGTGCCAGCAGCTTAGCGGCAGGGCTTAACACTGAAGCTTTCTTT. It is translated as CASSLAAGLNTEAFF. Looking up the rest from reference TRBV7-8 and TRBJ1-1 gives the full variable domain: GAGVSQSPRYKVAKRGQDVALRCDPISGHVSLFWYQQALGQGPEFLTYFQNEAQLDKSGLPSDRFFAERPEGSVSTLKIQRTQQEDSAVYLCASSLAAGLNTEAFFGQGTRLTVV.

This chain connects TRBV15 to TRBJ2-7; no definite D call. The germline V and J ends were trimmed by 4 bases and 2 bases, with 6 bases remaining between them. Germline V gives CDR1 LNHNV, CDR2 YYDKDF (reference sequence). This CDR3 region has 12 residues. The CDR3 DNA follows: TGTGCCACCAGCAACGAGCCCTACGAGCAGTACTTC. It translates to CATSNEPYEQYF.

This clonotype was seen a handful of times. The chain links TRBV7-2 to TRBJ1-2; D remains ambiguous. Germline CDR1 reads SGHTA; CDR2 reads FQGNSA. Trimming cost V 3 bases and J 4 bases, with 12 bases left between them. This CDR3 region has 14 residues. The CDR3 region has the DNA TGTGCCAGCAGCTTGGGGAAAGGATCCTATGGCTACACCTTC. As protein: CASSLGKGSYGYTF.

This clonotype was observed once. This chain connects TRBV12-3 or TRBV12-4 to TRBJ2-2; D perhaps matches TRBD1 (6 bases). Between the trimmed V and J ends, which lost 7 bases and 1 base, there was a span of 10 bases. The CDR3 is made up of 14 amino acids. CDR3 amino acids: CASKRTENTGELFF. CDR3 bases: TGTGCCAGCAAGAGGACAGAGAACACCGGGGAGCTGTTTTTT.

V usage is TRBV4-1 and J usage is TRBJ1-3, with 8 nucleotides matching TRBD1. Germline V CDR1 and CDR2: MGHRA, YSYEKL. The CDR3 sequence is 15 residues long. The J segment lost 8 bases and the V segment lost 3 bases, leaving 9 bases of the junction unmatched. As DNA, the CDR3 is TGCGCCAGCAGCCAGACCGGGACAGGAATACACACCATATATTTT. As protein: CASSQTGTGIHTIYF.